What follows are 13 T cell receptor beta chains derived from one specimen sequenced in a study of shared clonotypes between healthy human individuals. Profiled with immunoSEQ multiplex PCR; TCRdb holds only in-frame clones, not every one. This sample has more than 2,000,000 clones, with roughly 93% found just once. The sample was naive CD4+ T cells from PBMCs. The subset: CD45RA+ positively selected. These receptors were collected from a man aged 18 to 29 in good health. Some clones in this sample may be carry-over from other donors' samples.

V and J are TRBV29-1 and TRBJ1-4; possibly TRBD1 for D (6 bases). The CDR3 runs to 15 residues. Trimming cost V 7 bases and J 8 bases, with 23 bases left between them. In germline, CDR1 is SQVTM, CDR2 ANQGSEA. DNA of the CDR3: TGCAGCGCGAGCCTCCCGGGACACCCGCGAGAAAAACTGTTTTTT. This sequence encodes CSASLPGHPREKLFF.

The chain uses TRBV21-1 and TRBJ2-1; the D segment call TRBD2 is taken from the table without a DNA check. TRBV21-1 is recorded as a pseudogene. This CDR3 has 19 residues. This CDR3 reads CASSLPSGKAGGFHNEQFF. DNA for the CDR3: TGTGCCAGCAGCCTACCGAGCGGGAAGGCGGGAGGATTCCACAATGAGCAGTTCTTC.

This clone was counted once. As DNA, the CDR3 is TGTGCCAGTAGTATTCTTGCTAGCGGGAGGGGTGGGGCCAACGTCCTGACTTTC. Its protein is CASSILASGRGGANVLTF. V gene TRBV19 combines with J gene TRBJ2-6, with 12 bases lining up with TRBD2. The germline V gene has CDR1 LNHDA and CDR2 SQIVND (reference sequence). The CDR3 runs 18 residues. V was clipped by 3 bases and J by 3 bases; unmatched bases: 6.

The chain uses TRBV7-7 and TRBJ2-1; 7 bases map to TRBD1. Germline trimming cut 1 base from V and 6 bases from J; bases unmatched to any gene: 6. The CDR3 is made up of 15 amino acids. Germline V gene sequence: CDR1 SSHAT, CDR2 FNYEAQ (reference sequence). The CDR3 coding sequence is TGTGCCAGCAGCTTAGACAGGGGCTCGATCAATGAGCAGTTCTTC. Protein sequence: CASSLDRGSINEQFF.

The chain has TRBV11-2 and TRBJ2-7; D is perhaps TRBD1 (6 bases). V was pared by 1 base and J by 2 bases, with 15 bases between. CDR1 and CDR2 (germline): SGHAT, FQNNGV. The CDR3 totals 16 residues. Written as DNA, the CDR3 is TGTGCCAGCAGCTTAGGCCTGAGGGGGACCCCCTACGAGCAGTACTTC. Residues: CASSLGLRGTPYEQYF.

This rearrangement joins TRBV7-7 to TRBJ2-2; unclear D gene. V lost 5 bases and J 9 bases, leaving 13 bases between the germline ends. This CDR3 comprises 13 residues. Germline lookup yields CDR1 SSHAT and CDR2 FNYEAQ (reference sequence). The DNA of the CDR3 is TGTGCCAGCAGCCCCTCCCCGATGCGGGAGCTGTTTTTT. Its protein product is CASSPSPMRELFF.

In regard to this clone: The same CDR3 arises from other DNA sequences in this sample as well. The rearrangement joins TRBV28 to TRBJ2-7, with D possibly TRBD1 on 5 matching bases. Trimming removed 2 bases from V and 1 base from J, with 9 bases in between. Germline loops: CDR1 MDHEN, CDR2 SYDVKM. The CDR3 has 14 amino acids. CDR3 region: CASSLGQGSYEQYF. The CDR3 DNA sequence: TGTGCCAGCAGTTTAGGCCAGGGATCCTACGAGCAGTACTTC.

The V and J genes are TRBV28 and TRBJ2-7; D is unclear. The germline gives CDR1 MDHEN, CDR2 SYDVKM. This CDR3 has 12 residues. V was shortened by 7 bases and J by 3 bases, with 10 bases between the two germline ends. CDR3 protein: CASTERNYEQYF. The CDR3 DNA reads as TGTGCCAGCACGGAACGGAACTACGAGCAGTACTTC.

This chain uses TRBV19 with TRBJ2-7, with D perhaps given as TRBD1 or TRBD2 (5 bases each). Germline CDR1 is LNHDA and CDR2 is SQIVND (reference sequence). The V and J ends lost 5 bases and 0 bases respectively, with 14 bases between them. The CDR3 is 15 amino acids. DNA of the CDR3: TGTGCCAGTAGTGATAGACCCGGGACCTCCTACGAGCAGTACTTC. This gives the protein CASSDRPGTSYEQYF. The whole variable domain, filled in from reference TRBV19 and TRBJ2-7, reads DGGITQSPKYLFRKEGQNVTLSCEQNLNHDAMYWYRQDPGQGLRLIYYSQIVNDFQKGDIAEGYSVSREKKESFPLTVTSAQKNPTAFYLCASSDRPGTSYEQYFGPGTRLTVT.

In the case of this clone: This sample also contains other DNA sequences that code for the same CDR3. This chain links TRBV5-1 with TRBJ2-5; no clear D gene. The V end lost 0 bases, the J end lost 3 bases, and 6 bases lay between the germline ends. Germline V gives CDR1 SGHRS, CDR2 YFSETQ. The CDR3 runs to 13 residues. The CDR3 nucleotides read TGCGCCAGCAGCTTGGGGCAGAAAGAGACCCAGTACTTC. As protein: CASSLGQKETQYF.

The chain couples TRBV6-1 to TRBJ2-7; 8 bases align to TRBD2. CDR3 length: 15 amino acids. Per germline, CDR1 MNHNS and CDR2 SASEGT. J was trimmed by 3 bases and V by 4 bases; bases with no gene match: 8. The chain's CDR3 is CASSAPVAGGYEQYF. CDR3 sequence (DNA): TGTGCCAGCAGTGCCCCCGTCGCGGGAGGCTACGAGCAGTACTTC.

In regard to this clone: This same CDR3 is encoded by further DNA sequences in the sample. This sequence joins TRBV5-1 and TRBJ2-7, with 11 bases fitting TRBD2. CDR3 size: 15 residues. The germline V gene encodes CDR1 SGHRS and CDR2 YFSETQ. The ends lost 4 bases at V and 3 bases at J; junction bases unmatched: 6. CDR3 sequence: CASSRGTSGSYEQYF. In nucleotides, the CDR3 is TGCGCCAGCAGCCGGGGGACTAGCGGTAGCTACGAGCAGTACTTC. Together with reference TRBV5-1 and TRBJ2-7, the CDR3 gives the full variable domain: KAGVTQTPRYLIKTRGQQVTLSCSPISGHRSVSWYQQTPGQGLQFLFEYFSETQRNKGNFPGRFSGRQFSNSRSEMNVSTLELGDSALYLCASSRGTSGSYEQYFGPGTRLTVT.

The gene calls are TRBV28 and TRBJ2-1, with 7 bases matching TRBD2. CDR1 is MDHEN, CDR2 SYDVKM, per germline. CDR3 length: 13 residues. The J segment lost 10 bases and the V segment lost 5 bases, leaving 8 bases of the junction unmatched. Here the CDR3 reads CASSRPEGGEQFF. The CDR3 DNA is TGTGCCAGCAGTCGACCCGAGGGAGGGGAGCAGTTCTTC.